What follows are 10 T cell receptor beta chains derived from one specimen sequenced in a study of blood T cell repertoires in COVID-19. The data were produced by immunoSEQ multiplex PCR, yet TCRdb's version contains in-frame clones alone and is incomplete. Of around 30,000 clones listed, roughly 87% were seen once; the top ten hold about 16%. The sample comprised peripheral blood. These receptors originate from a woman in her sixties with active COVID-19.

V usage is TRBV28 and J usage is TRBJ2-3, with D possibly being TRBD2 (6 bases). Germline CDR1 reads MDHEN; CDR2 reads SYDVKM. V shed 3 bases and J shed 6 bases, with 13 bases lying between them. CDR3 size: 14 residues. DNA for the CDR3: TGTGCCAGCAGTTTCTCAACGGGAGCGGATACGCAGTATTTT. It specifies CASSFSTGADTQYF.

The J gene is TRBJ1-4, the V gene TRBV28; 8 bases match TRBD1. Germline V gives CDR1 MDHEN, CDR2 SYDVKM. V shed 5 bases, J shed 5 bases, and the junction held 4 bases outside the gene matches. This CDR3 spans 14 amino acids. In DNA form, the CDR3 reads TGTGCCAGCAGTGAACAGGGGGTGAATGAAAAACTGTTTTTT. It specifies CASSEQGVNEKLFF.

The CDR3 is CSAASVQGLEQYF. The CDR3 DNA follows: TGCAGCGCCGCCAGCGTACAGGGTTTAGAGCAGTACTTC. The chain combines TRBV29-1 with TRBJ2-7; D possibly corresponds to TRBD1 (6 bases). Germline values: CDR1 SQVTM, CDR2 ANQGSEA. The V and J ends lost 7 bases and 7 bases respectively, with 20 bases between them. CDR3 length: 13 amino acids.

CDR3 sequence: CSASYDRWRTEAFF. The CDR3 DNA sequence: TGCAGTGCTAGTTATGACAGGTGGCGGACTGAAGCTTTCTTT. This chain uses TRBV20-1 with TRBJ1-1, with TRBD1 as a possible D gene (6 bases). Germline values: CDR1 DFQATT, CDR2 SNEGSKA (reference sequence). V dropped 3 bases and J dropped 5 bases, with 16 bases sitting between them. This CDR3 is 14 amino acids long.

The rearrangement joins TRBV5-1 to TRBJ1-2; the D gene is possibly TRBD1 (5 bases). Between the trimmed V and J ends, which lost 0 bases and 7 bases, there was a span of 13 bases. The CDR3 is made up of 14 amino acids. Looked up from germline, CDR1 is SGHRS and CDR2 is YFSETQ. The CDR3 nucleotides read TGCGCCAGCAGCTTGGGGGGCGCAGGCACTGGCTACACCTTC. Protein sequence: CASSLGGAGTGYTF. Combining the CDR3 with reference TRBV5-1 and TRBJ1-2 gives the whole variable domain KAGVTQTPRYLIKTRGQQVTLSCSPISGHRSVSWYQQTPGQGLQFLFEYFSETQRNKGNFPGRFSGRQFSNSRSEMNVSTLELGDSALYLCASSLGGAGTGYTFGSGTRLTVV.

The chain links TRBV6-6 to TRBJ2-7, with 13 bases lining up with TRBD2. The CDR3 is made up of 15 amino acids. Germline V CDR1 and CDR2: MNHNY, SVGAGI (reference sequence). Trimming at V came to 6 bases and at J to 4 bases, leaving 6 bases not matched to a gene. The chain's CDR3 is CASSREGLAGYEQYF. CDR3 coding DNA: TGTGCCAGCAGCCGAGAGGGACTAGCGGGATACGAGCAGTACTTC.

This chain joins TRBV20-1 and TRBJ2-5; possible D gene TRBD2, 5 bases. The V and J ends lost 3 bases and 0 bases respectively, with 8 bases between them. The CDR3 is 13 amino acids. The germline V gene encodes CDR1 DFQATT and CDR2 SNEGSKA (reference sequence). The CDR3 loop reads CSASVDYQETQYF. The CDR3 DNA reads TGCAGTGCTAGTGTGGACTACCAAGAGACCCAGTACTTC.

The rearrangement links TRBV19 to TRBJ1-5, with D tentatively TRBD1 (5 bases). V lost 9 bases to trimming and J lost 7 bases, with 25 bases between them. Germline CDR1 LNHDA, CDR2 SQIVND (reference sequence). The CDR3 length is 16 residues. CDR3 amino acids: CASRTSHQREGQPQHF. DNA of the CDR3: TGTGCCAGCCGGACATCCCACCAGAGGGAGGGACAGCCCCAGCATTTT. The variable domain in full, with the rest retrieved from reference TRBV19 and TRBJ1-5, is DGGITQSPKYLFRKEGQNVTLSCEQNLNHDAMYWYRQDPGQGLRLIYYSQIVNDFQKGDIAEGYSVSREKKESFPLTVTSAQKNPTAFYLCASRTSHQREGQPQHFGDGTRLSIL.

J is TRBJ2-2 and V is TRBV7-9, with D possibly TRBD2 on 5 matching bases. Per germline, CDR1 SEHNR and CDR2 FQNEAQ (reference sequence). The V end lost 5 bases, the J end lost 1 base, and 17 bases lay between the germline ends. The CDR3 has 17 amino acids. CDR3 region: CASSRSLGEGNTGELFF. CDR3 in DNA: TGTGCCAGCAGCCGCTCACTAGGCGAGGGGAACACCGGGGAGCTGTTTTTT.

This chain uses TRBV19 with TRBJ2-6, with a possible D match to TRBD1 (5 bases). The CDR3 is made up of 15 amino acids. The germline CDR1 and CDR2 sequences are LNHDA and SQIVND (reference sequence). V shed 6 bases and J shed 2 bases, with 11 bases lying between them. Here the CDR3 DNA reads TGTGCCAGTAGCACGCCAGGGACTGGGGCCAACGTCCTGACTTTC. It encodes CASSTPGTGANVLTF.